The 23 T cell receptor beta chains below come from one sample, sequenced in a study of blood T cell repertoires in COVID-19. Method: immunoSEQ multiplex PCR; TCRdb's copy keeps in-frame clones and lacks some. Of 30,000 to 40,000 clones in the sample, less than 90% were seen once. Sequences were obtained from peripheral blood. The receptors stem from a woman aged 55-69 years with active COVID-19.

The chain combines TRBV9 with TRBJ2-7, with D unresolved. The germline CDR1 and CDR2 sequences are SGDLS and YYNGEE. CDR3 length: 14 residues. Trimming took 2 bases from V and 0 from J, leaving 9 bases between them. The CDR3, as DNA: TGTGCCAGCAGCGTCAGCCCGGGCTCCTACGAGCAGTACTTC. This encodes CASSVSPGSYEQYF.

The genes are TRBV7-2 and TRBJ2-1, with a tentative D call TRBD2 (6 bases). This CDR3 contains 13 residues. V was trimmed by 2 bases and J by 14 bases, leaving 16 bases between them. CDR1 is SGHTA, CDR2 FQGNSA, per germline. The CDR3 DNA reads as TGTGCCAGCAGCTTATCTCGTCCGGGGGTCAAGTTCTTC. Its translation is CASSLSRPGVKFF.

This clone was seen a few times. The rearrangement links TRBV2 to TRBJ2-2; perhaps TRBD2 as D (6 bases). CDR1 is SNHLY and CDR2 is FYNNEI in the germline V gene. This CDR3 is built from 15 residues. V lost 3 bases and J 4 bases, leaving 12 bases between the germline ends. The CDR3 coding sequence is TGTGCCAGCAGTGAGGGGACTTATTTCACCGGGGAGCTGTTTTTT. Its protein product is CASSEGTYFTGELFF.

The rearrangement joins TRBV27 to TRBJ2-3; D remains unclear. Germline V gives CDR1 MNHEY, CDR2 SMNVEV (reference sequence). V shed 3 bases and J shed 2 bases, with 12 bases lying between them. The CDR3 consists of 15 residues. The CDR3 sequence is CASSLRLPHTDTQYF. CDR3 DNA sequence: TGTGCCAGCAGTTTGAGATTACCCCACACAGATACGCAGTATTTT.

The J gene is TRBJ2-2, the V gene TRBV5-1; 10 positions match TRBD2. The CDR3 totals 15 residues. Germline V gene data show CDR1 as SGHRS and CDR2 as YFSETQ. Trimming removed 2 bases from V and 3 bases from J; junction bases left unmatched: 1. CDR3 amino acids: CASSFLAGDTGELFF. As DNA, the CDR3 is TGCGCCAGCAGCTTTCTAGCGGGGGACACCGGGGAGCTGTTTTTT.

CDR3 loop: CASMGSAGANSGANVLTF. The CDR3, as DNA: TGTGCCAGCATGGGGTCGGCGGGGGCGAACTCTGGGGCCAACGTCCTGACTTTC. V usage is TRBV28 and J usage is TRBJ2-6, with TRBD2 as a possible D gene (7 bases). This CDR3 has 18 amino acids. V gave up 7 bases and J gave up 0 bases, with 19 bases separating them. Germline CDR1 reads MDHEN; CDR2 reads SYDVKM.

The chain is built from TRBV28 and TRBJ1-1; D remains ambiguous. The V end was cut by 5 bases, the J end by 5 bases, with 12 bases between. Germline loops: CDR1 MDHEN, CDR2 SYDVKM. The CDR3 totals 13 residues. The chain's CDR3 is CASSQEGWTEAFF. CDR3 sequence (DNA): TGTGCCAGCAGTCAGGAGGGATGGACTGAAGCTTTCTTT.

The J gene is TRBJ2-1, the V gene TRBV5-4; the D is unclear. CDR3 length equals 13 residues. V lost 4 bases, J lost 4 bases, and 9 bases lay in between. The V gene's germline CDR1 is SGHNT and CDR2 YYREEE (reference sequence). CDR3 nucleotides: TGTGCCAGCAGCCCCAGTCCTTACAATGAGCAGTTCTTC. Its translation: CASSPSPYNEQFF.

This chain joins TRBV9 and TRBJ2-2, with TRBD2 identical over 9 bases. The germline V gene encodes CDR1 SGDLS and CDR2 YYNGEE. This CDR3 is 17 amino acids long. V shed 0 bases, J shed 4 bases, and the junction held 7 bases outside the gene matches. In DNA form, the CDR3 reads TGTGCCAGCAGCGTAGAGGGCGGGGGGGCCCGCACCGGGGAGCTGTTTTTT. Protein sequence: CASSVEGGGARTGELFF.

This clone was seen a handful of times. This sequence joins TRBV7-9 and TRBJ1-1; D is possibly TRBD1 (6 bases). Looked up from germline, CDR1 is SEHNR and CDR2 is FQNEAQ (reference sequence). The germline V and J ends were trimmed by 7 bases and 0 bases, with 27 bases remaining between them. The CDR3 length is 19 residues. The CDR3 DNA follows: TGTGCCAGCACCCCCTGGCGCGTTACAGGGAAGTTCATGAACACTGAAGCTTTCTTT. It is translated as CASTPWRVTGKFMNTEAFF.

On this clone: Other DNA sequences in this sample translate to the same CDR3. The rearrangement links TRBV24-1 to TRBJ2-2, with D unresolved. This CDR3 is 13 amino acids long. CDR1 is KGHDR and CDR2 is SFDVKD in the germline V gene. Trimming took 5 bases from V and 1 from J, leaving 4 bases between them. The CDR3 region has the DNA TGTGCCACCAGTGTTCAGAACACCGGGGAGCTGTTTTTT. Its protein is CATSVQNTGELFF.

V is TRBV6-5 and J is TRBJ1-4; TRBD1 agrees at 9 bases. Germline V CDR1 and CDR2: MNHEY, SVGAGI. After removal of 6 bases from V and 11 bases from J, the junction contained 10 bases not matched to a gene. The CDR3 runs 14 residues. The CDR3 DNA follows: TGTGCCAGCAGCTCCGGGACAGGGTTCGGGAAACTGTTTTTT. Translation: CASSSGTGFGKLFF.

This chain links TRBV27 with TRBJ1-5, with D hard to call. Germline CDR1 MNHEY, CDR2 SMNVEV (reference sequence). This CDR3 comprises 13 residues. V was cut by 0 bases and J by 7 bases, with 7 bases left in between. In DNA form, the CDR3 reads TGTGCCAGCAGTTTATCGATCCAGCAGCCCCAGCATTTT. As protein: CASSLSIQQPQHF.

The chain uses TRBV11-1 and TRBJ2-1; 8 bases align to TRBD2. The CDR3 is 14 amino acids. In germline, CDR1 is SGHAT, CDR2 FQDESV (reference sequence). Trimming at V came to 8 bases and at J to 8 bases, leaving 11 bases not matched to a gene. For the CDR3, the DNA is TGTGCCAGCGCGTCGGGAGGGCCTGGAGATGAGCAGTTCTTC. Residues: CASASGGPGDEQFF.

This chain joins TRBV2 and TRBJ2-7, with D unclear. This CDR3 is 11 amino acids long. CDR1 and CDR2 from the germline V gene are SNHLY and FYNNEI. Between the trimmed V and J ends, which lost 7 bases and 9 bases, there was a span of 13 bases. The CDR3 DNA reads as TGTGCCAGCAAAGTACAGACGGTGCAGTACTTC. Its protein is CASKVQTVQYF.

This CDR3 is CASSAGLAGAVSDTQYF. The DNA for the CDR3 is TGTGCCAGCAGCGCGGGACTAGCGGGAGCTGTGTCAGATACGCAGTATTTT. The chain uses TRBV7-2 and TRBJ2-3, with 14 bases lining up with TRBD2. In germline, CDR1 is SGHTA, CDR2 FQGNSA. V was clipped by 5 bases and J by 4 bases; unmatched bases: 8. This CDR3 has 17 residues.

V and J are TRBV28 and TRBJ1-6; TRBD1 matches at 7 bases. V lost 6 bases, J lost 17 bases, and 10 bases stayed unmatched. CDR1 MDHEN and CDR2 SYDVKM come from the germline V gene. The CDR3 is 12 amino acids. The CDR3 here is CASSLGTARIHF. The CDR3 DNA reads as TGTGCCAGCAGCTTAGGGACAGCCCGCATCCACTTT.

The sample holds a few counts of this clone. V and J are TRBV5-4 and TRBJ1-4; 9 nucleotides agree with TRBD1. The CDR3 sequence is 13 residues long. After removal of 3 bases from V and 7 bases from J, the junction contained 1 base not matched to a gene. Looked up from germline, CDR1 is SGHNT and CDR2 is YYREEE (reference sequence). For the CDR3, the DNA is TGTGCCAGCAGCTGGACAGGGGTTGAAAAACTGTTTTTT. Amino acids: CASSWTGVEKLFF.

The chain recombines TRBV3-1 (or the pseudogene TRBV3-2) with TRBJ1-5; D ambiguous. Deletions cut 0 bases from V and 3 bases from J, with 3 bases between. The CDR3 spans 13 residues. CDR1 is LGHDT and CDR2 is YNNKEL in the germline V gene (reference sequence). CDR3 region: CASSQDLNQPQHF. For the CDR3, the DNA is TGTGCCAGCAGCCAAGATCTCAATCAGCCCCAGCATTTT.

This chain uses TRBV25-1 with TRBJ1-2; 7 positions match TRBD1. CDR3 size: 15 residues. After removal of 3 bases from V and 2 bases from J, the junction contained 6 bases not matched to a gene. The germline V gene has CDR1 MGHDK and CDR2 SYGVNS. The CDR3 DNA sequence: TGTGCCAGCAGTGATCAGGGGGTAGGGAACTATGGCTACACCTTC. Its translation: CASSDQGVGNYGYTF.

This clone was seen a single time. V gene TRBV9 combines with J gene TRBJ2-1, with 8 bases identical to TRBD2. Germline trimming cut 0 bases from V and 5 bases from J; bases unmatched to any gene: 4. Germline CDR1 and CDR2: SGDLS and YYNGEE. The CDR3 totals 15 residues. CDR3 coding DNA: TGTGCCAGCAGCGTAGCTACTAGCGGAAACAATGAGCAGTTCTTC. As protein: CASSVATSGNNEQFF.

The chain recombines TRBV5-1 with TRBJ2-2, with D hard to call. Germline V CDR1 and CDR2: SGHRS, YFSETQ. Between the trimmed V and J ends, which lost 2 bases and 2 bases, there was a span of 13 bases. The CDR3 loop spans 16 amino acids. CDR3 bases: TGCGCCAGCAGCTTTCAGCTGACTCTTAACACCGGGGAGCTGTTTTTT. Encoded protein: CASSFQLTLNTGELFF.

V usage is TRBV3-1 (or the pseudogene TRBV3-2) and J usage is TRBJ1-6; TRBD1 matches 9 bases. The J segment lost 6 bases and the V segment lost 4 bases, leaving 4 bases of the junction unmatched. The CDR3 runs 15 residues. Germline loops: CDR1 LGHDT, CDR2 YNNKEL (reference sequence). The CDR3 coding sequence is TGTGCCAGCAGCCCCACAGGGGGCTTTAATTCACCCCTCCACTTT. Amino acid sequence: CASSPTGGFNSPLHF.